Here is one T cell receptor (beta chain) with its context. Its target is not known. This specimen comes from a study of T cell repertoires in cytomegalovirus infection. Study background: CMV infection together with matching HLA type was indicated by public TCR beta signatures. Broader study findings: Ex vivo responses were dominated by HLA-C-restricted CMV-specific TCR beta clonotypes.

TCRdb used MiXCR to reprocess the reads, holding one entry per CDR3 protein. The sample shows approximately 730,000 distinct CDR3 sequences, 25% to 30% of them seen only once. The length of the CDR3 is 19 residues. Germline V gene sequence: CDR1 SGHDT, CDR2 YYEEEE. Trimming removed 0 bases from V and 0 bases from J, with 16 bases in between. V gene TRBV5-6 combines with J gene TRBJ1-6; possible D gene TRBD1, 5 bases. This TCR was sampled from a human donor in good health (CMV status not recorded). Some clones in this sample may be carry-over from other donors' samples. Sequenced here: cultured CD8+ T cells from PBMCs, sampled from culture after CMV antigen stimulation. The CDR3 DNA reads as TGTGCCAGCAGCTTGGGGCAGGCCAGGGCTAGCTCCTATAATTCACCCCTCCACTTT. It encodes CASSLGQARASSYNSPLHF.